This paragraph covers one T cell receptor beta chain sequence. Its antigen remains unknown. The sample belongs to a study of CD8 T cells in ankylosing spondylitis. TCRdb redid the calling of the 5' RACE reads with MiXCR, one entry per CDR3 protein. The table includes about 200,000 distinct CDR3 sequences, roughly 24% detected once. Whole-study findings and limits: Within peripheral blood, clones linked to disease were CD8+ and relatively rare.

The clonotype originates from a male donor with ankylosing spondylitis or in good health (not recorded which). The sample consisted of blood, either unsorted or a sorted T cell fraction (not recorded which).

CDR3 sequence reads: CSVEALRSNEQFF. The CDR3 DNA sequence: TGCAGCGTTGAAGCCCTGCGCAGCAATGAGCAGTTCTTC. The chain employs TRBV29-1 and TRBJ2-1, with D unresolved. CDR1 and CDR2 (germline): SQVTM, ANQGSEA. The CDR3 consists of 13 residues. The V and J ends lost 1 base and 6 bases respectively, with 10 bases between them.